The 15 T cell receptor beta chains given below trace back to one sample, sequenced in a study of blood T cell repertoires in COVID-19. Measured with immunoSEQ multiplex PCR; TCRdb has only the in-frame clones, and not every one. Of approximately 65,000 clones listed, about three quarters are singletons. Input material: peripheral blood. These receptor sequences come from a human donor in a cohort sampled during active COVID-19.

The rearrangement links TRBV28 to TRBJ2-3, with D unresolved. From germline, CDR1 is MDHEN and CDR2 SYDVKM. The CDR3 extends over 14 amino acids. V gave up 10 bases and J gave up 6 bases, with 20 bases separating them. This CDR3 is CATNQQNTWDTQYF. CDR3 in DNA: TGTGCCACCAACCAACAGAATACTTGGGATACGCAGTATTTT.

J is TRBJ2-3 and V is TRBV7-2, with TRBD1 as a possible D gene (6 bases). The CDR3 extends over 16 amino acids. The germline V gene encodes CDR1 SGHTA and CDR2 FQGNSA. The V end was cut by 5 bases, the J end by 6 bases, with 21 bases between. The CDR3 loop reads CASSRGQSSSSDTQYF. The CDR3 DNA is TGTGCCAGCAGCAGAGGACAGTCTTCGTCGTCGGATACGCAGTATTTT. Full variable domain (rest looked up from reference TRBV7-2 and TRBJ2-3): GAGVSQSPSNKVTEKGKDVELRCDPISGHTALYWYRQSLGQGLEFLIYFQGNSAPDKSGLPSDRFSAERTGGSVSTLTIQRTQQEDSAVYLCASSRGQSSSSDTQYFGPGTRLTVL.

The chain is built from TRBV9 and TRBJ1-2, with D hard to call. The CDR3 has 15 amino acids. Germline V lookup: CDR1 SGDLS, CDR2 YYNGEE. V was cut by 0 bases and J by 0 bases, with 9 bases left in between. The CDR3 sequence is CASSVAMEANYGYTF. The CDR3, as DNA: TGTGCCAGCAGCGTAGCGATGGAGGCTAACTATGGCTACACCTTC.

The chain links TRBV7-2 to TRBJ1-1; tentative D call: TRBD1 (5 bases). The germline gives CDR1 SGHTA, CDR2 FQGNSA. The CDR3 runs 13 residues. V lost 4 bases and J 5 bases, leaving 11 bases between the germline ends. CDR3 region: CASSSQGRTEAFF. CDR3 bases: TGTGCCAGCAGCTCCCAGGGTCGGACTGAAGCTTTCTTT.

This clone was seen more than once but under ten times. V and J are TRBV27 and TRBJ2-5; D is perhaps TRBD1 (6 bases). The CDR3 sequence is 15 residues long. Germline V gives CDR1 MNHEY, CDR2 SMNVEV (reference sequence). The V end was cut by 6 bases, the J end by 5 bases, with 19 bases between. CDR3 bases: TGTGCCAGCAGCCCGGACAGTGGGAAAGCTGAGACCCAGTACTTC. This sequence encodes CASSPDSGKAETQYF.

This clone was detected only a few times. The chain couples TRBV6-6 to TRBJ1-2; perhaps TRBD1 as D (6 bases). Germline V gene data show CDR1 as MNHNY and CDR2 as SVGAGI (reference sequence). This CDR3 spans 15 amino acids. V lost 5 bases to trimming and J lost 0 bases, with 13 bases between them. CDR3 amino acids: CASSQTRQANYGYTF. The CDR3 DNA is TGTGCCAGCAGTCAGACCCGACAGGCTAACTATGGCTACACCTTC.

This chain uses TRBV2 with TRBJ2-5, with 9 bases identical to TRBD1. This CDR3 contains 15 residues. Trimming cost V 3 bases and J 5 bases; bases outside gene matches: 7. Germline V gene data show CDR1 as SNHLY and CDR2 as FYNNEI. DNA of the CDR3: TGTGCCAGCAGTGAGGACAGGGGTCGTTCTGAGACCCAGTACTTC. Protein product: CASSEDRGRSETQYF.

V and J are TRBV6-1 and TRBJ2-7; tentative D call: TRBD2 (5 bases). The CDR3 has 12 residues. The ends were cut back, 5 bases at V and 4 bases at J, with 9 bases in the middle. Germline CDR1 reads MNHNS; CDR2 reads SASEGT. CDR3: CASSLREYEQYF. DNA for the CDR3: TGTGCCAGCAGTCTTCGGGAATACGAGCAGTACTTC.

J is TRBJ1-4 and V is TRBV29-1; D is uncertain. The CDR3 has 13 amino acids. V was trimmed by 4 bases and J by 8 bases, leaving 14 bases between them. The germline V gene encodes CDR1 SQVTM and CDR2 ANQGSEA. The CDR3 DNA reads TGCAGCGTTGGAGTACAGATAGAAGAAAAACTGTTTTTT. Residues: CSVGVQIEEKLFF.

V and J are TRBV21-1 and TRBJ2-7; the table's D gene call, TRBD1, was not cross checked with the DNA. TRBV21-1 is described as a pseudogene. This CDR3 has 14 amino acids. CDR3 in amino acids: CASSTGQGKYEQYF. Here the CDR3 DNA reads TGTGCCAGCAGCACGGGACAGGGTAAGTACGAGCAGTACTTC.

This rearrangement joins TRBV5-1 to TRBJ2-5, with 9 positions matching TRBD2. The V gene's germline CDR1 is SGHRS and CDR2 YFSETQ. The CDR3 is 16 residues long. J was trimmed by 5 bases and V by 3 bases; bases with no gene match: 11. CDR3: CASSWNSGSSEETQYF. As DNA, the CDR3 is TGCGCCAGCAGCTGGAATAGCGGGAGTTCGGAGGAGACCCAGTACTTC.

V is TRBV15 and J is TRBJ2-1, with D uncertain. V was shortened by 1 base and J by 0 bases, with 10 bases between the two germline ends. The germline CDR1 and CDR2 sequences are LNHNV and YYDKDF (reference sequence). The CDR3 is made up of 16 amino acids. The CDR3 loop is CATSRGHPSSYNEQFF. For the CDR3, the DNA is TGTGCCACCAGCAGAGGGCATCCCAGCTCCTACAATGAGCAGTTCTTC. Combining the CDR3 with reference TRBV15 and TRBJ2-1 gives the whole variable domain DAMVIQNPRYQVTQFGKPVTLSCSQTLNHNVMYWYQQKSSQAPKLLFHYYDKDFNNEADTPDNFQSRRPNTSFCFLDIRSPGLGDTAMYLCATSRGHPSSYNEQFFGPGTRLTVL.

The chain recombines TRBV5-1 with TRBJ2-1; 10 bases fit TRBD1. Germline CDR1 reads SGHRS; CDR2 reads YFSETQ. CDR3 length equals 15 residues. The V segment lost 3 bases and the J segment 7 bases; nucleotides outside the gene matches: 7. The CDR3 bases are TGCGCCAGCAGCTCTAGACAGGGGGCGCAGAATGAGCAGTTCTTC. This gives the protein CASSSRQGAQNEQFF.

The gene calls are TRBV7-9 and TRBJ2-7; tentative D call: TRBD2 (7 bases). The CDR3 sequence is 16 residues long. Looked up from germline, CDR1 is SEHNR and CDR2 is FQNEAQ (reference sequence). V dropped 5 bases and J dropped 0 bases, with 17 bases sitting between them. This chain's CDR3 is CASSRIPGGTSYEQYF. DNA of the CDR3: TGTGCCAGCAGCAGAATCCCGGGGGGCACCTCCTACGAGCAGTACTTC.

This clone was seen a single time. CDR3 amino acids: CATSDLASQETQYF. CDR3 bases: TGTGCCACCAGTGATTTAGCCTCCCAAGAGACCCAGTACTTC. The chain links TRBV24-1 to TRBJ2-5, with no clear D. The V gene lost 1 base and the J gene lost 1 base, with 6 bases spanning the gap. This CDR3 is 14 amino acids long. Germline V CDR1 and CDR2: KGHDR, SFDVKD.